This TCR beta chain was retrieved from a study of early T cells in non-severe SARS-CoV-2 infection. Individual cDNA molecules were tagged with unique molecular identifiers. A single record per CDR3 protein comes from TCRdb applying MiXCR to the 5' RACE reads. Here the sample spans roughly 28,000 distinct CDR3 sequences, about 4% being singletons. This clonotype was recorded many times. V shed 4 bases and J shed 8 bases, with 17 bases lying between them. The germline V gene has CDR1 ENHRY and CDR2 SYGVKD. The CDR3 runs to 14 residues. The rearrangement links TRBV10-3 to TRBJ1-2; D call uncertain. This receptor was obtained from an adult who was a healthcare worker with PCR-confirmed SARS-CoV-2 infection or an uninfected control (not recorded which). Sequenced: whole blood. The DNA for the CDR3 is TGTGCCATCAGTGGGCCCCTTAGAGAGGGAGGCTACACCTTC. Translation gives CAISGPLREGGYTF.